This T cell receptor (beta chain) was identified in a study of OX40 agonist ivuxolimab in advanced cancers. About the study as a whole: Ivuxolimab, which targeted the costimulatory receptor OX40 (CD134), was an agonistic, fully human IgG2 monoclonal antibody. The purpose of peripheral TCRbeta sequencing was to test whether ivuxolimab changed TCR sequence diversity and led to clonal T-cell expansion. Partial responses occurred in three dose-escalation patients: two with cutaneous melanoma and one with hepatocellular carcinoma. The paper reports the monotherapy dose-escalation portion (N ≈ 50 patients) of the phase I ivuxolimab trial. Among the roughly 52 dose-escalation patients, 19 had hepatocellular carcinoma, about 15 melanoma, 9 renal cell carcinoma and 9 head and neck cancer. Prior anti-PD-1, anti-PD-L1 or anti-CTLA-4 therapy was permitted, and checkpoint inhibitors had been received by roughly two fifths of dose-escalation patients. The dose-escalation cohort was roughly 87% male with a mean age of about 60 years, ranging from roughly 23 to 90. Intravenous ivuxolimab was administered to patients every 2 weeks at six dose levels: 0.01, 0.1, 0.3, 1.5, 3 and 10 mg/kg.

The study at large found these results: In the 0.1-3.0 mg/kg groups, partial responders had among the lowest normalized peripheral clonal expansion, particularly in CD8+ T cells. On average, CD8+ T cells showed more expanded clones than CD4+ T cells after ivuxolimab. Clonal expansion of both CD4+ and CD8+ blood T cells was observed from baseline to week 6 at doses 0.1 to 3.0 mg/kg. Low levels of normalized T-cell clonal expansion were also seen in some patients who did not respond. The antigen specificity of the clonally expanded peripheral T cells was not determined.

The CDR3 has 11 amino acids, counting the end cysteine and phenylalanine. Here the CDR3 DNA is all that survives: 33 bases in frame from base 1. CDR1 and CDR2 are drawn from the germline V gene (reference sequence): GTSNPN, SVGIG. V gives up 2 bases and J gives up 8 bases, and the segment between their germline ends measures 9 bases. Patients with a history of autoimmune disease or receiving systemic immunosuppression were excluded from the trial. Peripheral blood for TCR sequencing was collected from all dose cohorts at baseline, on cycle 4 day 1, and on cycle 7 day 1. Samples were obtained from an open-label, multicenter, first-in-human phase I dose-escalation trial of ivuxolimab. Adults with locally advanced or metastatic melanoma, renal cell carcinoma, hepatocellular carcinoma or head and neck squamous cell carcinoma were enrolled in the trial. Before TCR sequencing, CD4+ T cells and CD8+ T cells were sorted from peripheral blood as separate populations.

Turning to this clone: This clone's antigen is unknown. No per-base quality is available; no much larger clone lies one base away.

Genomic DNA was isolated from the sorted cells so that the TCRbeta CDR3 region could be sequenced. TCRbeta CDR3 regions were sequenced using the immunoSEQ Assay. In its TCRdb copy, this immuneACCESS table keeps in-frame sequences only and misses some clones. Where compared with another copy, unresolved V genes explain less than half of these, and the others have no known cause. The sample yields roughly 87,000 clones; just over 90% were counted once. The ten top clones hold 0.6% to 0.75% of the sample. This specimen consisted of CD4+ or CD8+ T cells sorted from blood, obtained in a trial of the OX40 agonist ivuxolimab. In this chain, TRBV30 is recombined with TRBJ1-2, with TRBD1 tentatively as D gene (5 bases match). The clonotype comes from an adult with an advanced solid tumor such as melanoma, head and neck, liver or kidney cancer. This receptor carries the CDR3 CAWSYRGGYTF. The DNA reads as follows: TGTGCCTGGAGTTATCGGGGCGGCTACACCTTC. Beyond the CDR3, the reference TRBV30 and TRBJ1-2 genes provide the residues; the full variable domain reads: SQTIHQWPATLVQPVGSPLSLECTVEGTSNPNLYWYRQAAGRGLQLLFYSVGIGQISSEVPQNLSASRPQDRQFILSSKKLLLSDSGFYLCAWSYRGGYTFGSGTRLTVV.